Presented here are 14 T cell receptor beta chains from one specimen sequenced in a study of T cells in localized non-small cell lung cancer. This table comes from immunoSEQ multiplex PCR, and its TCRdb copy is limited to in-frame clones, with some not included. This sample has fewer than 40,000 clones, with roughly 91% found just once. The material sequenced was peripheral blood, taken before any cancer treatment. The receptors here all came from a female donor at least 60 years old with stage I lung adenocarcinoma.

The chain is built from TRBV6-6 and TRBJ1-5; no definite D call. Germline CDR1 MNHNY, CDR2 SVGAGI (reference sequence). The V end lost 2 bases, the J end lost 9 bases, and 11 bases lay between the germline ends. The CDR3 sequence is 13 residues long. The DNA for the CDR3 is TGTGCCAGCAGTTACATGGAGTTTGGGCCCCAGCATTTT. It is translated as CASSYMEFGPQHF.

The V and J genes are TRBV18 and TRBJ1-1; D is possibly TRBD1 (6 bases). CDR1 and CDR2 from the germline V gene are KGHSH and LQKENI. V lost 2 bases, J lost 4 bases, and 23 bases lay in between. CDR3 length equals 18 residues. The CDR3 DNA sequence: TGTGCCAGCTCACCATTTTCCCCGCAACAGGGTGGTACCACTGAAGCTTTCTTT. Translated, it gives CASSPFSPQQGGTTEAFF.

The chain recombines TRBV6-1 with TRBJ2-7, with TRBD1 matching over 8 bases. Germline trimming cut 1 base from V and 6 bases from J; bases unmatched to any gene: 2. CDR1 is MNHNS and CDR2 is SASEGT in the germline V gene. The CDR3 is 13 residues long. Here the CDR3 DNA reads TGTGCCAGCAGTGAAGTAACAGGGGGCGAGCAGTACTTC. Its translation is CASSEVTGGEQYF.

The chain links TRBV19 to TRBJ2-7; 9 bases are a match to TRBD2. Germline assignment: CDR1 LNHDA and CDR2 SQIVND (reference sequence). Trimming cost V 4 bases and J 0 bases; bases outside gene matches: 7. The CDR3 contains 16 residues. The CDR3 bases are TGTGCCAGTAGTAGAAGGGTAGCGGGAGACTCCTACGAGCAGTACTTC. As protein: CASSRRVAGDSYEQYF.

The genes are TRBV5-1 and TRBJ2-2; 10 positions agree with TRBD1. Losses at the gene ends were 0 bases for V and 7 bases for J; bases not matched to a gene: 3. Germline loops: CDR1 SGHRS, CDR2 YFSETQ. The CDR3 is 15 residues long. The CDR3 spells CASSLGQGANGELFF. In DNA form, the CDR3 reads TGCGCCAGCAGCTTGGGACAGGGGGCGAACGGGGAGCTGTTTTTT.

V usage is TRBV28 and J usage is TRBJ2-5; D gene unclear. The V and J ends lost 2 bases and 3 bases respectively, with 7 bases between them. This CDR3 is 13 amino acids long. Germline V lookup: CDR1 MDHEN, CDR2 SYDVKM. The CDR3 is CASSLLGEETQYF. The CDR3, as DNA: TGTGCCAGCAGTTTACTTGGGGAAGAGACCCAGTACTTC.

This clone was seen once. The gene calls are TRBV18 and TRBJ1-2; 11 bases line up with TRBD1. CDR1 is KGHSH, CDR2 LQKENI, per germline. CDR3 length: 14 amino acids. With 3 bases clipped from V and 6 bases from J, the junction kept 3 bases outside the gene matches. The CDR3 region has the DNA TGTGCCAGCTCACCGGACAGGGGGCTTCATGGCTACACCTTC. Amino acids: CASSPDRGLHGYTF. The full variable domain, rest sourced from reference TRBV18 and TRBJ1-2, is NAGVMQNPRHLVRRRGQEARLRCSPMKGHSHVYWYRQLPEEGLKFMVYLQKENIIDESGMPKERFSAEFPKEGPSILRIQQVVRGDSAAYFCASSPDRGLHGYTFGSGTRLTVV.

The chain is built from TRBV5-1 and TRBJ1-1; possibly TRBD1 for D (6 bases). The germline gives CDR1 SGHRS, CDR2 YFSETQ. V lost 0 bases, J lost 6 bases, and 9 bases lay in between. There are 13 residues in the CDR3. The CDR3 bases are TGCGCCAGCAGCTTGGAGTGGGGGCCTGAAGCTTTCTTT. Translation: CASSLEWGPEAFF.

The rearrangement uses TRBV11-3 and TRBJ2-1, with TRBD2 identical over 9 bases. Germline-derived CDR1 and CDR2 are SGHNT and YENEEA. V was clipped by 5 bases and J by 5 bases; unmatched bases: 7. This CDR3 is built from 15 residues. CDR3 DNA sequence: TGTGCCAGCAGCCCAGACGGGACTAGCAACAATGAGCAGTTCTTC. Protein: CASSPDGTSNNEQFF. Supplemented by reference TRBV11-3 and TRBJ2-1, the full variable domain reads EAGVVQSPRYKIIEKKQPVAFWCNPISGHNTLYWYLQNLGQGPELLIRYENEEAVDDSQLPKDRFSAERLKGVDSTLKIQPAELGDSAVYLCASSPDGTSNNEQFFGPGTRLTVL.

J is TRBJ2-7 and V is TRBV28, with D perhaps TRBD2 (6 bases). This CDR3 region has 15 residues. Between the trimmed V and J ends, which lost 4 bases and 0 bases, there was a span of 13 bases. The germline V gene encodes CDR1 MDHEN and CDR2 SYDVKM. Written as DNA, the CDR3 is TGTGCCAGCAGTTCGACGGGACTCAGCTCCTACGAGCAGTACTTC. Amino acids: CASSSTGLSSYEQYF. The entire variable domain, with the rest obtained from reference TRBV28 and TRBJ2-7, is as follows: DVKVTQSSRYLVKRTGEKVFLECVQDMDHENMFWYRQDPGLGLRLIYFSYDVKMKEKGDIPEGYSVSREKKERFSLILESASTNQTSMYLCASSSTGLSSYEQYFGPGTRLTVT.

The V gene is TRBV27, the J gene TRBJ2-1; TRBD1 matches at 7 bases. Per the germline V gene, CDR1 is MNHEY and CDR2 is SMNVEV (reference sequence). J was trimmed by 12 bases and V by 3 bases; bases with no gene match: 8. The CDR3 contains 13 residues. The CDR3 spells CASSLGRQGVQFF. DNA for the CDR3: TGTGCCAGCAGTTTGGGACGACAGGGTGTGCAGTTCTTC.

The V gene is TRBV2, the J gene TRBJ2-5, with D perhaps matching TRBD1 (5 bases). Trimming stripped 2 bases from V and 0 bases from J, with 13 bases between. Germline CDR1 is SNHLY and CDR2 is FYNNEI. The length of the CDR3 is 16 residues. CDR3 loop: CASSESGVRDQETQYF. Here the CDR3 DNA reads TGTGCCAGCAGTGAATCCGGAGTCAGGGACCAAGAGACCCAGTACTTC.

J is TRBJ2-7 and V is TRBV6-5, with D tentatively TRBD1 or TRBD2 (5 bases each). The germline V and J ends were trimmed by 2 bases and 6 bases, with 8 bases remaining between them. CDR1 and CDR2 (germline): MNHEY, SVGAGI. The CDR3 extends over 12 amino acids. The CDR3 loop reads CASSYKRGEQYF. The CDR3, as DNA: TGTGCCAGCAGTTACAAGAGGGGCGAGCAGTACTTC.

The CDR3 DNA is TGTGCCAGCAGCTTAGCGAGGTTCCATGGCTACACCTTC. Its protein is CASSLARFHGYTF. The chain is built from TRBV7-2 and TRBJ1-2; no definite D call. Trimming shortened V by 0 bases and J by 6 bases, and 8 bases separated the two germline ends. The CDR3 runs to 13 residues. CDR1 is SGHTA and CDR2 is FQGNSA in the germline V gene.